Reported below is one T cell receptor (beta chain). The CDR3 consists of 18 residues. From germline, CDR1 is MGHDK and CDR2 SYGVNS. V trimming: 3 bases; J trimming: 2 bases; junction bases outside the gene matches: 13. The data derive from a study of technical replicates of blood from several donors. TCRdb's copy holds only in-frame clones and misses some; the assay was immunoSEQ multiplex PCR. This sample has over 75,000 clones, with under 97% found just once. The TCR originated in a human donor in good health. Input material: T cells isolated from PBMCs. V usage is TRBV25-1 and J usage is TRBJ2-3; 8 positions agree with TRBD2. The CDR3 here is CASSDQAGGTPVTDTQYF. As DNA, the CDR3 is TGTGCCAGCAGTGATCAGGCGGGAGGTACCCCGGTCACAGATACGCAGTATTTT. The whole variable domain, filled in from reference TRBV25-1 and TRBJ2-3, reads EADIYQTPRYLVIGTGKKITLECSQTMGHDKMYWYQQDPGMELHLIHYSYGVNSTEKGDLSSESTVSRIRTEHFPLTLESARPSHTSQYLCASSDQAGGTPVTDTQYFGPGTRLTVL.